These T cell receptor beta chains were read from a single sample in a study of spatial heterogeneity in lung cancer. TCRdb reanalysed the 5' RACE reads using MiXCR and keeps one entry per CDR3 protein. Among roughly 99,000 distinct CDR3 sequences listed, approximately 20% were seen once. This sample comprised PBMCs, obtained at follow-up. These receptors all come from a male donor with early-stage non-small cell lung cancer. The CDR3 runs from the conserved cysteine through the conserved F or W. A D gene is named only where the DNA matches it firmly. Rows may omit the clone size; those that give it use once, few, many or a size class.

size: NA
J: TRBJ2-6
length: 15
D: NA
V: TRBV27
DNA: TGTGCCAGCAGCGTATCATTTTCCGGGGCCAACGTCCTGACTTTC
CDR3: CASSVSFSGANVLTF

size: many
J: TRBJ1-5
length: 13
D: NA
V: TRBV2
DNA: TGTGCCAGCAGTCAAGGGATTCGTCAGCCCCAGCATTTT
CDR3: CASSQGIRQPQHF

size: few
J: TRBJ2-1
length: 18
D: TRBD2
V: TRBV5-1
DNA: TGCGCCAGCAGCTTGGGGACTAGCGGGAGAAGGAGGGGCAATGAGCAGTTCTTC
CDR3: CASSLGTSGRRRGNEQFF

size: NA
J: TRBJ1-2
length: 14
D: TRBD1
V: TRBV2
DNA: TGTGCCAGCAGTGCGGGACAGTGGGCGGATGGCTACACCTTC
CDR3: CASSAGQWADGYTF

size: few
J: TRBJ1-5
length: 14
D: NA
V: TRBV7-2
DNA: TGTGCCAGCAGCTTAGCGGCAGGTAGCCAGCCCCAGCATTTT
CDR3: CASSLAAGSQPQHF

size: few
J: TRBJ2-7
length: 16
D: NA
V: TRBV25-1
DNA: TGTGCCAGCAGTGAATCCAGAGGATGGTCTCTCCGCGAGCAGTACTTC
CDR3: CASSESRGWSLREQYF

size: few
J: TRBJ2-3
length: 14
D: TRBD2
V: TRBV7-8
DNA: TGTGCCAGCAGCCCGGGACTAGCGGCAGATACGCAGTATTTT
CDR3: CASSPGLAADTQYF

size: NA
J: TRBJ2-1
length: 15
D: TRBD2
V: TRBV5-4
DNA: TGTGCCAGCAGCCCCCGGGACTACTCCTACAATGAGCAGTTCTTC
CDR3: CASSPRDYSYNEQFF

size: NA
J: TRBJ2-2
length: 15
D: TRBD1
V: TRBV2
DNA: TGTGCCAGCATGAGACAGGGGGCAAGTACCGGGGAGCTGTTTTTT
CDR3: CASMRQGASTGELFF

size: many
J: TRBJ1-5
length: 15
D: NA
V: TRBV10-3
DNA: TGTGCCATCAGTGAAAGTGGGCGGCTCAATCAGCCCCAGCATTTT
CDR3: CAISESGRLNQPQHF

size: few
J: TRBJ2-2
length: 13
D: NA
V: TRBV27
DNA: TGTGCCACCCGGCAGGGCACCACCGGGGAGCTGTTTTTT
CDR3: CATRQGTTGELFF

size: few
J: TRBJ1-1
length: 12
D: NA
V: TRBV5-1
DNA: TGCGCCAGCAGCAGACTTGACGCTGAAGCTTTCTTT
CDR3: CASSRLDAEAFF

size: few
J: TRBJ2-1
length: 14
D: TRBD2
V: TRBV29-1
DNA: TGCAGCGCCGTTAGCGGGGGGGCCGCTAGTGAGCAGTTCTTC
CDR3: CSAVSGGAASEQFF

size: many
J: TRBJ2-2
length: 15
D: NA
V: TRBV6-2/TRBV6-3
DNA: TGTGCCAGCTCCTATTACTTGGGTGCCACCGGGGAGCTGTTTTTT
CDR3: CASSYYLGATGELFF

size: few
J: TRBJ1-1
length: 11
D: NA
V: TRBV20-1
DNA: TGCAGTGCCATACAAGAAACTGAAGCTTTCTTT
CDR3: CSAIQETEAFF

size: medium-sized
J: TRBJ2-7
length: 14
D: TRBD2
V: TRBV20-1
DNA: TGCAGTGCTTCACTAGCGGGAGTGGGCTACGAGCAGTACTTC
CDR3: CSASLAGVGYEQYF

size: NA
J: TRBJ2-3
length: 15
D: NA
V: TRBV20-1
DNA: TGCAGTGCTAGAGACGGAGTAGTGAGCACAGATACGCAGTATTTT
CDR3: CSARDGVVSTDTQYF

size: NA
J: TRBJ2-7
length: 16
D: TRBD2
V: TRBV4-1
DNA: TGCGCCAGCAGCCAAGATCAGATGCGGGAGACCTACGAGCAGTACTTC
CDR3: CASSQDQMRETYEQYF

size: few
J: TRBJ2-7
length: 14
D: NA
V: TRBV20-1
DNA: TGCAGTGCTAGTCCGCAGGGACTTACCTACGAGCAGTACTTC
CDR3: CSASPQGLTYEQYF

size: NA
J: TRBJ1-1
length: 13
D: TRBD1
V: TRBV3-1
DNA: TGTGCCAGCAGCCGTCAGGGGGAGTCTGAAGCTTTCTTT
CDR3: CASSRQGESEAFF

size: many
J: TRBJ2-5
length: 13
D: NA
V: TRBV19
DNA: TGTGCCACCCCAGTGGGGAGTGAAGAGACCCAGTACTTC
CDR3: CATPVGSEETQYF

size: NA
J: TRBJ2-2
length: 14
D: NA
V: TRBV20-1
DNA: TGCAGTGCTAGAGATTTGAACTCGGGCTGGGAGCTGTTTTTT
CDR3: CSARDLNSGWELFF

size: NA
J: TRBJ2-7
length: 13
D: NA
V: TRBV20-1
DNA: TGCAGTGCTAAAGGACGGAGCTCCTACGAGCAGTACTTC
CDR3: CSAKGRSSYEQYF

size: NA
J: TRBJ1-6
length: 13
D: NA
V: TRBV7-2
DNA: TGTGCCAGCAGCTTAGTCTGGGATTCACCCCTCCACTTT
CDR3: CASSLVWDSPLHF

size: NA
J: TRBJ2-2
length: 13
D: NA
V: TRBV27
DNA: TGTGCCAGCAGCCTTAGAAATACCGGGGAGCTGTTTTTT
CDR3: CASSLRNTGELFF

size: many
J: TRBJ1-2
length: 12
D: NA
V: TRBV20-1
DNA: TGCAGTGCTACGACAGTTAACTATGGCTACACCTTC
CDR3: CSATTVNYGYTF

size: NA
J: TRBJ1-6
length: 15
D: NA
V: TRBV5-1
DNA: TGCGCCAGCAGCTCGGACAGCTCCTATAATTCACCCCTCCACTTT
CDR3: CASSSDSSYNSPLHF

size: few
J: TRBJ1-1
length: 15
D: NA
V: TRBV6-2/TRBV6-3
DNA: TGTGCCAGCAGTTACGAGGGCAGACTGAACACTGAAGCTTTCTTT
CDR3: CASSYEGRLNTEAFF

size: NA
J: TRBJ2-3
length: 15
D: TRBD2
V: TRBV12-3/TRBV12-4
DNA: TGTGCCAGCAGTCTCCGGACTAGCGGGGGAGATACGCAGTATTTT
CDR3: CASSLRTSGGDTQYF

size: few
J: TRBJ2-2
length: 16
D: NA
V: TRBV12-3/TRBV12-4
DNA: TGTGCCAGCAGTTCTCGGGACTTAACGAACACCGGGGAGCTGTTTTTT
CDR3: CASSSRDLTNTGELFF

size: few
J: TRBJ1-5
length: 17
D: NA
V: TRBV20-1
DNA: TGCAGTGCTATAAAGGGAGTTGGGGACATGGATTATCAGCCCCAGCATTTT
CDR3: CSAIKGVGDMDYQPQHF

size: NA
J: TRBJ1-2
length: 12
D: NA
V: TRBV29-1
DNA: TGCAGCGTTGAAGATCTTCGGATCGGCTACACCTTC
CDR3: CSVEDLRIGYTF

size: few
J: TRBJ1-1
length: 15
D: TRBD1
V: TRBV27
DNA: TGTGCCAGCAGTCCCCTCGGACAGGGTTCCACTGAAGCTTTCTTT
CDR3: CASSPLGQGSTEAFF

size: once
J: TRBJ1-1
length: 14
D: TRBD1
V: TRBV2
DNA: TGTGCCAGCACCTTAGGGGAGGGGGCCACTCAAGCTTTCTTT
CDR3: CASTLGEGATQAFF

size: many
J: TRBJ1-5
length: 12
D: NA
V: TRBV19
DNA: TGTGCCAGTAGTATGGGGAATCAGCCCCAGCATTTT
CDR3: CASSMGNQPQHF

size: few
J: TRBJ1-3
length: 15
D: NA
V: TRBV6-1
DNA: TGTGCCCTCGGGATCCCCAAAAGCTCTGGAAACACCATATATTTT
CDR3: CALGIPKSSGNTIYF

size: few
J: TRBJ2-2
length: 14
D: TRBD2
V: TRBV20-1
DNA: TGCAGTGCTGTAGGGAGGGCCGGCACCGGGGAGCTGTTTTTT
CDR3: CSAVGRAGTGELFF

size: few
J: TRBJ2-5
length: 17
D: TRBD1
V: TRBV6-1
DNA: TGTGCCAGCAGTGAAGAAGTCAGGGGGCCCTTAAAAGAGACCCAGTACTTC
CDR3: CASSEEVRGPLKETQYF

size: NA
J: TRBJ1-2
length: 13
D: TRBD1
V: TRBV7-9
DNA: TGTGCCAGCCTGCGGACAGGGATGGATGGCTACACCTTC
CDR3: CASLRTGMDGYTF

size: few
J: TRBJ1-1
length: 15
D: NA
V: TRBV5-1
DNA: TGCGCCAGCAGCCCTGGTGGTACAGTAGACACTGAAGCTTTCTTT
CDR3: CASSPGGTVDTEAFF

size: few
J: TRBJ2-1
length: 18
D: NA
V: TRBV24-1
DNA: TGTGCCACCAGTGATTCCTTCGGGCCTGCACTCTCCTACAATGAGCAGTTCTTC
CDR3: CATSDSFGPALSYNEQFF

size: few
J: TRBJ1-2
length: 15
D: NA
V: TRBV18
DNA: TGTGCCAGCTCCCTAACTACGGAGACAGTCTATGGCTACACCTTC
CDR3: CASSLTTETVYGYTF

size: few
J: TRBJ2-1
length: 12
D: TRBD1
V: TRBV20-1
DNA: TGCAGTGCCACGGGACAGAGCCCTGAGCAGTTCTTC
CDR3: CSATGQSPEQFF

size: few
J: TRBJ1-2
length: 18
D: TRBD1
V: TRBV27
DNA: TGTGCCAGCAGTTTAAAGAGAGGGGGGGGACAGGGTGATTATGGCTACACCTTC
CDR3: CASSLKRGGGQGDYGYTF